This T cell receptor (beta chain) was identified in a study of blood T cells in healthy people across ages. The overall study: When template switching was applied, about one barcoded beta molecule was captured per two T cells. Study observations and caveats: Strong correlation was found linking TCR beta diversity to naive T cell percentage.

Next came a second PCR, run for about 6 to 12 cycles, which used a sample-barcoded 5' primer along with a J-beta primer mix. Every molecule of cDNA carried a tag from a template-switch adaptor with 12 random nucleotides. TCRdb used MiXCR to reprocess the 5' RACE reads, holding one entry per CDR3 protein. The table shows around 710,000 distinct CDR3 sequences, with roughly 41% occurring only once. Each sample used at least 7 million PBMCs. CDR1 and CDR2 from the germline V gene are MGHRA and YSYEKL. V trimming: 0 bases; J trimming: 6 bases; junction bases outside the gene matches: 6. CDR3 length: 16 amino acids. Turning to this clonotype: The antigen is undetermined.

The rearrangement joins TRBV4-1 to TRBJ2-5; 11 bases are shared with TRBD2. The source is a woman in her fifties or sixties in good health. The source material was blood. The DNA of the CDR3 is TGCGCCAGCAGCCAAGACGGACTAGCGGGCGCTAAGACCCAGTACTTC. Protein sequence: CASSQDGLAGAKTQYF.